A selection of T cell receptor beta chains follows, all from one sample in a study of cytomegalovirus exposure and HLA in healthy donors. The repertoire was sequenced with immunoSEQ multiplex PCR; TCRdb's copy has only in-frame clones and lacks some. This sample has approximately 200,000 clones; under 80% occur once, and the top ten carry 0.2% to 0.25%. The sequenced material came from PBMCs. The receptor set was obtained from a girl aged 2 to 10 in good health and CMV-seronegative. Each CDR3 is given with its conserved first and last residue. D genes are given only for firm matches. The size entry is marked missing in some rows and otherwise reads once, few, many or a size class.

>TRBJ1-1|TRBV7-2|.|.
TGTGCCAGCAGCCCGAGGCTCACTGAAGCTTTCTTT
CASSPRLTEAFF
>TRBJ2-1|TRBV6-4|.|.
TGTGCCAGCAGTGTTAACTACGTGAGCTCCTACAATGAGCAGTTCTTC
CASSVNYVSSYNEQFF
>TRBJ2-5|TRBV9|.|TRBD2
TGTGCCAGCAGCCCCCCTTGGCTAGCGGGGGCCCAAGAGACCCAGTACTTC
CASSPPWLAGAQETQYF
>TRBJ1-2|TRBV6-5|.|TRBD1
TGTGCCAGCAGAGGACAGGCCAGGGAGGGCTACACCTTC
CASRGQAREGYTF
>TRBJ1-4|TRBV4-1|once|.
TGCGCCAGCAGCCAAGTTCCGGCAGGGCCTAATGAAAAACTGTTTTTT
CASSQVPAGPNEKLFF
>TRBJ2-5|TRBV6-1|.|TRBD1
TGTGCCAGCAGTCCACAGGGGATGGAAGAGACCCAGTACTTC
CASSPQGMEETQYF
>TRBJ1-2|TRBV6-1|.|.
TGTGCCAGCAGTAAGAACAGGGTGGAAAACTATGGCTACACCTTC
CASSKNRVENYGYTF
>TRBJ2-7|TRBV6-5|.|.
TGTGCCAGCAGTTACTATTGGCGGGGTACCTACGAGCAGTACTTC
CASSYYWRGTYEQYF
>TRBJ1-1|TRBV18|.|.
TGTGCCAGCTCACCTAGGGGTAACACTGAAGCTTTCTTT
CASSPRGNTEAFF
>TRBJ2-1|TRBV5-1|once|.
TGCGCCAGCAGCTTTCAGGGTCGTGGCGATGAGCAGTTCTTC
CASSFQGRGDEQFF
>TRBJ1-1|TRBV7-9|.|TRBD1
TGTGCCAGCAGCCGGGACAGGTGGACTGAAGCTTTCTTT
CASSRDRWTEAFF
>TRBJ2-7|TRBV5-1|.|.
TGCGCCAGCAGCTCCGAAGGGGGTTCCTACGAGCAGTACTTC
CASSSEGGSYEQYF
>TRBJ2-7|TRBV30|.|.
TGTGCCTGGAGTGTAATAGTTCGGGGGAGCTCCTACGAGCAGTACTTC
CAWSVIVRGSSYEQYF
>TRBJ1-5|TRBV6-5|.|.
TGTGCCAGCACCTTACGACAGCCCAATCAGCCCCAGCATTTT
CASTLRQPNQPQHF
>TRBJ2-1|TRBV11-2|.|.
TGTGCCAGCAGCTTCGAGCGGAATTCCTACAATGAGCAGTTCTTC
CASSFERNSYNEQFF
>TRBJ1-2|TRBV5-6|few|.
TGTGCCAGCAGCCCCAACGGGGTTAACTATGGCTACACCTTC
CASSPNGVNYGYTF
>TRBJ1-1|TRBV19|.|.
TGTGCCAGTAGATACGGCCAGGGTGGAAACACTGAAGCTTTCTTT
CASRYGQGGNTEAFF
>TRBJ2-7|TRBV7-2|.|.
TGTGCCAGCAGCCGAGACCGGGACTCCGGTTTAGAGCAGTACTTC
CASSRDRDSGLEQYF
>TRBJ2-7|TRBV14|.|TRBD1
TGTGCCAGCAGAGTAGGGACAGACCAGAGCTCCTACGAGCAGTACTTC
CASRVGTDQSSYEQYF
>TRBJ2-1|TRBV13|.|.
TGTGCCAGCAGCTTAGCCCAATCCTACAATGAGCAGTTCTTC
CASSLAQSYNEQFF
>TRBJ2-5|TRBV5-1|.|.
TGCGCCAGCAGCGCCTTTTGGGACACCTCGGCAGAGGAGACCCAGTACTTC
CASSAFWDTSAEETQYF
>TRBJ2-1|TRBV29-1|.|TRBD2
TGCAGCGCCGAAGGACTAGCCGATTCCTACAATGAGCAGTTCTTC
CSAEGLADSYNEQFF
>TRBJ2-7|TRBV6-5|.|.
TGTGCCAGCAGTAATGGGGGGTCAGATGAGCAGTACTTC
CASSNGGSDEQYF
>TRBJ1-2|TRBV5-4|few|.
TGTGCCAGCAGCTTGGACGGGAACTATGGCTACACCTTC
CASSLDGNYGYTF
>TRBJ2-7|TRBV10-1|.|.
TGCGCCAGCAGTGCCGGGGACACCTACGAGCAGTACTTC
CASSAGDTYEQYF
>TRBJ2-7|TRBV6-5|.|.
TGTGCCAGCAGATCCCCAACCTACGAGCAGTACTTC
CASRSPTYEQYF
>TRBJ2-1|TRBV30|.|.
TGTGCCTGGAGTGTGAAGAGCGACAATGAGCAGTTCTTC
CAWSVKSDNEQFF
>TRBJ2-7|TRBV7-6|few|.
TGTGCCAGCAGCCCGCTGTTTCGGGATAACTACGAGCAGTACTTC
CASSPLFRDNYEQYF
>TRBJ2-5|TRBV4-1|few|TRBD2
TGCGCCAGCAGCCAAGTTGGACTAGCGGGAGTCGAGACCCAGTACTTC
CASSQVGLAGVETQYF
>TRBJ2-5|TRBV20-1|.|.
TGCAGTGCTAGAAAACTAGAGACCCAGTACTTC
CSARKLETQYF
>TRBJ1-1|TRBV19|.|.
TGTGCCAGTAAGGGGAAGAGTCGTAACACTGAAGCTTTCTTT
CASKGKSRNTEAFF
>TRBJ2-2|TRBV29-1|once|TRBD2
TGCAGCGTTGGTTCTGCTAGCGGGGGGGCTTACGGGGAGCTGTTTTTT
CSVGSASGGAYGELFF
>TRBJ2-7|TRBV9|.|.
TGTGCCAGCAGCAGTAGCCGGGGGACTGCCGAGCAGTACTTC
CASSSSRGTAEQYF
>TRBJ1-1|TRBV7-6|.|.
TGTGCCACCCAACAGGCCCCATTTGGTGAAGCTTTCTTT
CATQQAPFGEAFF
>TRBJ2-1|TRBV7-9|.|TRBD2
TGTGCCAGCAGCTCAGCAAAACTAGCGGGGGCCTACAATGAGCAGTTCTTC
CASSSAKLAGAYNEQFF
>TRBJ1-6|TRBV5-1|.|.
TGCGCCAGCAGCTTGGGAACAGGGTCACCCCTCCACTTT
CASSLGTGSPLHF
>TRBJ1-2|TRBV19|few|TRBD1
TGTGCCACCAGACAGGGACGCATTGATGGCTACACCTTC
CATRQGRIDGYTF